This T cell receptor beta chain appears in the sequencing data of a study of blood T cell repertoires in COVID-19. Study overall: COVID-19 samples from acute and convalescent phases originated in the United States, Italy and Spain. The cDNA or gDNA used as material had been derived from T cells, B-cell-depleted T cells, or PBMCs.

Seattle patients were enrolled while actively infected and followed longitudinally. The CDR3 runs to 18 residues. In germline, CDR1 is MDHEN, CDR2 SYDVKM. V lost 6 bases and J lost 0; bases outside the gene matches: 11. Original processing methods: Reference gene primer amplification gave estimated nucleated cell counts. Some clones are missing from TCRdb's copy, which holds only in-frame ones; the method was immunoSEQ multiplex PCR. V and J calls and clone size are those listed in that table; D and trimming were worked out from the DNA. The repertoire includes roughly 250,000 clones, approximately 92% of them detected once, and 2% to 3% sits in the top ten.

The sequence was obtained from a person aged 18 to 29 with COVID-19, enrolled during active disease. The chain combines TRBV28 with TRBJ2-7, with 13 bases that match TRBD2. Source material: peripheral blood. CDR3 in DNA: TGTGCCAGCAGCCAAGGACTAGCGGGAGTACTCAGCTCCTACGAGCAGTACTTC. Translated, it gives CASSQGLAGVLSSYEQYF.